This TCR beta chain originates from a study of blood T cell repertoires in COVID-19. Study overall: Specimens from acute and convalescent COVID-19 originated in the United States, Italy and Spain. In each case, the material was cDNA or gDNA derived from T cells, B-cell-depleted T cells, or PBMCs.

The protocol was immunoSEQ multiplex PCR, while the TCRdb copy is restricted to in-frame clones and leaves out a portion. There are some 180,000 clones in the sample; under 85% occur only once, and more than 5.5% lies in the top ten. The TCR comes from a human donor in a cohort sampled during active COVID-19. Specimen: peripheral blood.

The DNA for the CDR3 is TGTGCCAGCAGTTACTCGGTGCCGACAGGGTGGTCACCCCTCCACTTT. It translates to CASSYSVPTGWSPLHF. The chain combines TRBV6-2 or TRBV6-3 with TRBJ1-6; 7 bases align to TRBD1. Germline V gene sequence: CDR1 MNHEY, CDR2 SVGEGT. J gave up 10 bases and V 0 bases, and 9 bases lay outside the gene matches. CDR3 length equals 16 residues.